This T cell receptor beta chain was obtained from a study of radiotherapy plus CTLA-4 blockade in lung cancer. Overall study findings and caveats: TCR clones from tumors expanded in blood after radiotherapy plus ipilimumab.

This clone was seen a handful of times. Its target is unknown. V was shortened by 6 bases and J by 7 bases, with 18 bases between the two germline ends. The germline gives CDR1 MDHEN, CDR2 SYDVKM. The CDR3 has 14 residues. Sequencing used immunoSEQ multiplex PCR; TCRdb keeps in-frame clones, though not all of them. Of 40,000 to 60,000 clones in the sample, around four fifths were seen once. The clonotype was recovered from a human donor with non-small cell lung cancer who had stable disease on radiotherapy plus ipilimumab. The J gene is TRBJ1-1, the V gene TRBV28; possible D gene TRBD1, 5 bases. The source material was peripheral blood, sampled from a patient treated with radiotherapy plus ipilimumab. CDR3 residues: CASRPNGGAREAFF. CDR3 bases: TGTGCCAGCAGACCAAACGGCGGGGCCCGTGAAGCTTTCTTT.